One sample yielded the 7 T cell receptor beta chains listed below, sequenced in a study of cytomegalovirus exposure and HLA in healthy donors. The data were produced by immunoSEQ multiplex PCR, yet TCRdb's version contains in-frame clones alone and is incomplete. The repertoire consists of 90,000 or so clones, with approximately 81% occurring once and the leading ten covering around 20%. Specimen: PBMCs. All receptors come from a man between 18 and 35 years old in good health and CMV-seropositive.

A single count supports this clone. The rearrangement joins TRBV6-1 to TRBJ2-2; TRBD1 is a possible D gene (5 bases). CDR3 size: 14 residues. CDR1 is MNHNS, CDR2 SASEGT, per germline. Trimming shortened V by 1 base and J by 7 bases, and 10 bases separated the two germline ends. The chain's CDR3 is CASSEVRAGGELFF. CDR3 coding DNA: TGTGCCAGCAGTGAAGTCAGGGCCGGCGGGGAGCTGTTTTTT.

This rearrangement joins TRBV2 to TRBJ2-3; 7 bases map to TRBD1. Trimming cost V 8 bases and J 5 bases; bases outside gene matches: 7. The CDR3 has 13 residues. Germline CDR1 reads SNHLY; CDR2 reads FYNNEI. The CDR3 nucleotides are TGTGCCAGCGTTCTGCAGGGGGTAGATACGCAGTATTTT. It translates to CASVLQGVDTQYF.

The genes are TRBV30 and TRBJ1-1; 10 positions agree with TRBD1. This CDR3 comprises 14 residues. The germline CDR1 and CDR2 sequences are GTSNPN and SVGIG (reference sequence). V lost 3 bases, J lost 2 bases, and 3 bases stayed unmatched. CDR3 coding DNA: TGTGCCTGGAGGATGACAGGGGGCAACACTGAAGCTTTCTTT. Its protein is CAWRMTGGNTEAFF.

This clone was picked up a small number of times. V and J are TRBV7-9 and TRBJ2-3; the D gene is possibly TRBD2 (6 bases). Germline CDR1 SEHNR, CDR2 FQNEAQ (reference sequence). The CDR3 has 14 amino acids. Trimming removed 2 bases from V and 7 bases from J, with 13 bases in between. The CDR3 protein is CASSLRSGRNTQYF. The CDR3 DNA sequence: TGTGCCAGCAGCTTAAGGTCGGGGAGGAATACGCAGTATTTT.

This rearrangement joins TRBV7-9 to TRBJ1-4; TRBD1 agrees at 7 bases. CDR1 and CDR2 from the germline V gene are SEHNR and FQNEAQ (reference sequence). The CDR3 has 16 residues. V trimming: 4 bases; J trimming: 7 bases; junction bases outside the gene matches: 12. CDR3 bases: TGTGCCAGCAGCTCCCCGAAGGGCGCAGGGGGTGAAAAACTGTTTTTT. This sequence encodes CASSSPKGAGGEKLFF.

The chain recombines TRBV7-9 with TRBJ2-2, with 13 bases aligning to TRBD2. The length of the CDR3 is 18 residues. V trimming: 3 bases; J trimming: 3 bases; junction bases outside the gene matches: 7. In germline, CDR1 is SEHNR, CDR2 FQNEAQ (reference sequence). CDR3 sequence reads: CASSFWTSGRRYTGELFF. DNA for the CDR3: TGTGCCAGCAGCTTTTGGACTAGCGGGAGAAGGTACACCGGGGAGCTGTTTTTT.

J is TRBJ2-7 and V is TRBV11-2; TRBD1 agrees at 7 bases. The V gene's germline CDR1 is SGHAT and CDR2 FQNNGV. Germline trimming cut 1 base from V and 2 bases from J; bases unmatched to any gene: 5. CDR3 length: 15 residues. The CDR3 region is CASSLVPGTAYEQYF. For the CDR3, the DNA is TGTGCCAGCAGCTTAGTTCCAGGGACAGCCTACGAGCAGTACTTC.